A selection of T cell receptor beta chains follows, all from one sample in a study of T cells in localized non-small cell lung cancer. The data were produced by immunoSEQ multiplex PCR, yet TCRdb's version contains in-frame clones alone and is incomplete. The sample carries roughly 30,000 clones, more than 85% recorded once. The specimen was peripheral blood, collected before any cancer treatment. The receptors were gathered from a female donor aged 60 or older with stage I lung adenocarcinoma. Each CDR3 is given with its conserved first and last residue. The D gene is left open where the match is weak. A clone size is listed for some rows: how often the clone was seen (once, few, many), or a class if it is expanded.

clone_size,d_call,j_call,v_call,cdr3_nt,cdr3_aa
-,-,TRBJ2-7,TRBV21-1,TGTGCCAGCAGCAAAAATCTCCGGGACAGGATCTCCTACGAGCAGTACTTC,CASSKNLRDRISYEQYF
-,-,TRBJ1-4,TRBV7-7,TGTGCTAGCAGCTTATCGAGGGGACATACTAATGAAAAACTGTTTTTT,CASSLSRGHTNEKLFF
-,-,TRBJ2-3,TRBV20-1,TGCAGTGCTCCACCAGGAGATACGCAGTATTTT,CSAPPGDTQYF
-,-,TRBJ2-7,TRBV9,TGTGCCAGCAGCCCCCTCGACGGGGATGGCTACGAGCAGTACTTC,CASSPLDGDGYEQYF
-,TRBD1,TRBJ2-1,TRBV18,TGTGCCAGCTCACTCCGGGGACAGAGACTCTACAATGAGCAGTTCTTC,CASSLRGQRLYNEQFF
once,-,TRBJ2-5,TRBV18,TGTGCCAGCTCACCTGGAGGAACTGGCGAGACCCAGTACTTC,CASSPGGTGETQYF
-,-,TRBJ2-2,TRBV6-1,TGTGCCAGCAGGAGTATCTTCGGGGTCACCGGGGAGCTGTTTTTT,CASRSIFGVTGELFF
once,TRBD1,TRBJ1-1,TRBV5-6,TGTGCCAGCAGCTTGTTAGGACAGGGGAACACTGAAGCTTTCTTT,CASSLLGQGNTEAFF
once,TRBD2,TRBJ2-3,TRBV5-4,TGTGCCAGCAGCACCCGCGGGCGGGGGGCTACAGATACGCAGTATTTT,CASSTRGRGATDTQYF
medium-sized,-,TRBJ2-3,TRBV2,TGTGCCAGCAGTGGGCCGGGCACAGATACGCAGTATTTT,CASSGPGTDTQYF
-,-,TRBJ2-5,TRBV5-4,TGTGCCAGCAGCTTTCGGGGACCTGGGGAGACCCAGTACTTC,CASSFRGPGETQYF
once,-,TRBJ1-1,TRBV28,TGTGCCAGCAGTTCCCTCCTGTGGGAGGGGGCTTTCTTT,CASSSLLWEGAFF
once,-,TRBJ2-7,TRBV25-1,TGTGCCAGGACCTACGGGCCGAGCTCCTACGAGCAGTACTTC,CARTYGPSSYEQYF
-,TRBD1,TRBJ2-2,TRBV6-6,TGTGCCAGCAGGCCGGGACAGGGGAAGTACACCGGGGAGCTGTTTTTT,CASRPGQGKYTGELFF
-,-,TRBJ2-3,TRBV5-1,TGCGCCAGCACTGAGGGGGAGTGGACAGATACGCAGTATTTT,CASTEGEWTDTQYF
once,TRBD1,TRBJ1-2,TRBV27,TGTGCCAGCCGCGGACAGGGCCTTAACTATGGCTACACCTTC,CASRGQGLNYGYTF
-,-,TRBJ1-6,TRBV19,TGTGCCAGTAGAGACTTAGGTTATAATTCACCCCTCCACTTT,CASRDLGYNSPLHF
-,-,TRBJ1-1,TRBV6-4,TGTGCCAGCAGTGTAACGGGGGCGCAGGAAACTGAAGCTTTCTTT,CASSVTGAQETEAFF
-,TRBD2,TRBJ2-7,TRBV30,TGTGCCTGGAGTGCCGGGACTAGCTACGAGCAGTACTTC,CAWSAGTSYEQYF
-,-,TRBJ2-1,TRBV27,TGTGCCAGCAGCAGTAGGGGGATAGGGTACAATGAGCAGTTCTTC,CASSSRGIGYNEQFF
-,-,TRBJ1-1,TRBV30,TGTGCCTGGAACAACCAGGGGAACACTGAAGCTTTCTTT,CAWNNQGNTEAFF
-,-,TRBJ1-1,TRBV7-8,TGTGCCAGCAGCCAAAAACGTCTAACACAGGCGGCGGACACTGAAGCTTTCTTT,CASSQKRLTQAADTEAFF
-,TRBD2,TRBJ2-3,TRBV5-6,TGTGCCAGCAGCTTGGGGACTAGCGGGAGTGGAGATACGCAGTATTTT,CASSLGTSGSGDTQYF
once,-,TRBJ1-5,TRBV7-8,TGTGCCAGCAGCACCGGGACATGGGGCAATCAGCCCCAGCATTTT,CASSTGTWGNQPQHF
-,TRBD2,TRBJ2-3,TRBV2,TGTGCCAGCAGTGGTAGCGGGAAAAGCACAGATACGCAGTATTTT,CASSGSGKSTDTQYF
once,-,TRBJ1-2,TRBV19,TGTGCCAGTAGTATAGATCTTAAGGGCTACACCTTC,CASSIDLKGYTF
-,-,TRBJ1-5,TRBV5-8,TGTGCCAGCAGCGGGCAGAATCAGCCCCAGCATTTT,CASSGQNQPQHF
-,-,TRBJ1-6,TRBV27,TGTGCCAGCAGTCCGTTAGACAGGATTAATGATTCACCCCTCCACTTT,CASSPLDRINDSPLHF
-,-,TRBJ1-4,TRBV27,TGTGCCAGCAGTTTTCGGGGATCCAATAATGAAAAGCTGTTTTTT,CASSFRGSNNEKLFF
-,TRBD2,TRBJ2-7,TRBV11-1,TGTGCCAGCAGCTTTAGCGGGGCTGGTCCCGGTTGGCGGCAGTACTTC,CASSFSGAGPGWRQYF
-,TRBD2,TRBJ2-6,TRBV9,TGTGCCAGCAGCCGGGGGGGCGACTCTGGGGCCAACGTCCTGACTTTC,CASSRGGDSGANVLTF
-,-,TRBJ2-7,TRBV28,TGTGCCAGCAGTTTGGGGGCCGTTGACACCTACGAGCAGTACTTC,CASSLGAVDTYEQYF
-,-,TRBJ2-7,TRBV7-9,TGTGCCAGCAGCCCGGGGGGCCCTATTACCTACGAGCAGTACTTC,CASSPGGPITYEQYF
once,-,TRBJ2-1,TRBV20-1,TGCAGTGCTTCCCTAGGTGAGCAGTTCTTC,CSASLGEQFF
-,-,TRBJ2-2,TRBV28,TGTGCCAGCAGTTTACTGGGGACCGGGGAGCTGTTTTTT,CASSLLGTGELFF
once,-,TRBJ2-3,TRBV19,TGTACCAGTAGTATAGCGGGCACAGATACGCAGTATTTT,CTSSIAGTDTQYF
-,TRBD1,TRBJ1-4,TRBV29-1,TGCAGCGGGACAGGGTCTGATAATAATGAAAAACTGTTTTTT,CSGTGSDNNEKLFF
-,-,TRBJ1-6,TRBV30,TGTGCCTGGAAACCTACGGTCTTTTCACCCCTCCACTTT,CAWKPTVFSPLHF
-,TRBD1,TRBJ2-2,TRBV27,TGTGCCAGCAGTTTACAGGGGGCTGCCGGGGAGCTGTTTTTT,CASSLQGAAGELFF
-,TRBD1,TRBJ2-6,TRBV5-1,TGCGCCAGCAGGCTACAGGGGGCTGGGGCCAACGTCCTGACTTTC,CASRLQGAGANVLTF
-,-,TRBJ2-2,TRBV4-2,TGTGCCAGCAGCCAAGGTGGGGGGCGCGGGTCCGGGGAGCTGTTTTTT,CASSQGGGRGSGELFF
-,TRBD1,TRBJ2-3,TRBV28,TGTGCCAGCAGTTTATCAGGGGGTCCAGATACGCAGTATTTT,CASSLSGGPDTQYF
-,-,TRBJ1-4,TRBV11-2,TGTGCCAGCAGCTCCTACAGGGTTGAAAAACTGTTTTTT,CASSSYRVEKLFF